This TCR beta chain was captured by sequencing in a study of T cells in Graves' hyperthyroidism and ophthalmopathy. Looking at the study overall: Peripheral blood collection took place at initial diagnosis, before any treatment.

Findings of the study overall: Progression to ophthalmopathy was predicted a median of about six months early. Among clonotypes expanded in thyroid above 0.001, most were also found in blood.

TCR beta CDR3 regions were amplified from RNA transcripts. First-round RT-PCR of the TCR CDR3 relied on the HTBI primer set. Each CDR3 protein is one row after TCRdb ran MiXCR on the multiplex PCR reads. The sample records some 180,000 distinct CDR3 sequences, about 15% being singletons. These patients, aged 18 to 65, had recently diagnosed hyperthyroidism lasting under 2 months. The CDR3 totals 15 residues. Trimming removed 4 bases from V and 7 bases from J; junction bases left unmatched: 8. This clonotype was detected many times. Its antigen is still unknown. The clonotype comes from a woman in her 50s with Graves' hyperthyroidism. Sequences were obtained from blood. The rearrangement uses TRBV12-3 or TRBV12-4 and TRBJ2-4; 9 bases align to TRBD1. CDR3: CASSSDNRGLNIQYF. CDR3 nucleotide sequence: TGTGCCAGCAGTTCCGATAACAGGGGGCTGAACATTCAGTACTTC.